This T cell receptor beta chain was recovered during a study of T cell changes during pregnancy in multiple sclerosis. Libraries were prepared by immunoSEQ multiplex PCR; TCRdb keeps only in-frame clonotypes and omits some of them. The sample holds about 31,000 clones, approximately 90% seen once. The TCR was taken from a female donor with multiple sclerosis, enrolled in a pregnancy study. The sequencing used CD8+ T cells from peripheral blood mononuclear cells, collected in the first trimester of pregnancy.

In nucleotides, the CDR3 is TGTGCCAGCAGTTTACCCGGGAAGCCATATGAGCAGTTCTTC. Its protein product is CASSLPGKPYEQFF. This rearrangement joins TRBV28 to TRBJ2-1; tentatively, D is TRBD2 (5 bases). The CDR3 is 14 residues long. Germline V gives CDR1 MDHEN, CDR2 SYDVKM. Trimming took off 2 bases at V and 8 bases at J, with 13 bases between the two ends.